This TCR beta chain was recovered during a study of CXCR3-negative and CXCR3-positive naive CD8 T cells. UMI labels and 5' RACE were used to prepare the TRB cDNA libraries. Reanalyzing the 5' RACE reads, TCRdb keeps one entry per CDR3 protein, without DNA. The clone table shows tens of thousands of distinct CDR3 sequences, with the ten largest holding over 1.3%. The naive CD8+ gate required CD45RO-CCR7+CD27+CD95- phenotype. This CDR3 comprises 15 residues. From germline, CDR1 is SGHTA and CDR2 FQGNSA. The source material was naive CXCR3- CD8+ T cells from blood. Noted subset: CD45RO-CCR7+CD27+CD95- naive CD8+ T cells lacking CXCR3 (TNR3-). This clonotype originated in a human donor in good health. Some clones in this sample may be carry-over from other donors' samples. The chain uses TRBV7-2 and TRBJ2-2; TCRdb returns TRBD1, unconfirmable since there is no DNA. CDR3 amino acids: CASSLGLGRAGELFF.